The T cell receptor beta chain described here comes from a study of OX40 agonist ivuxolimab in advanced cancers. Looking at the study overall: Treatment of patients was with ivuxolimab, an agonistic anti-OX40 (CD134) antibody. The study's findings and limits: Some nonresponders additionally presented with little normalized T-cell clonal expansion. CD8+ T cells (on average) carried more expanded clones than CD4+ T cells.

Profiled with immunoSEQ multiplex PCR; TCRdb holds only in-frame clones, not every one. The sample lists approximately 82,000 clones; 86% were seen once. In germline, CDR1 is MNHNS, CDR2 SASEGT. The CDR3 contains 13 residues. Trimming shortened V by 9 bases and J by 8 bases, and 16 bases separated the two germline ends. As for this clone: Its antigen is not known.

Autoimmune disease history or systemic immunosuppression led to patients being barred. Source: CD4+ or CD8+ T cells sorted from blood, taken in a trial of the OX40 agonist ivuxolimab. This clonotype originated in an adult with an advanced solid tumor such as melanoma, head and neck, liver or kidney cancer. The rearrangement links TRBV6-1 to TRBJ2-2; D call uncertain. CDR3 residues: CASGGGVSGELFF. The DNA for the CDR3 is TGTGCCAGTGGCGGTGGAGTTAGTGGGGAGCTGTTTTTT.